This T cell receptor (beta chain) was recovered during a study of CD8 T cells in Susac syndrome. The RNA input was 0.5 to 1 ug, and it was reverse transcribed with random hexamers. TCR beta CDR3 was amplified by immunoSEQ multiplex PCR. This amplification extended across 54 Vbeta and 13 Jbeta segments. TCRdb called the immunoSEQ multiplex PCR reads again in MiXCR, with one record for every CDR3 protein. This table holds around 270,000 distinct CDR3 sequences, approximately 85% found once. Looked up from germline, CDR1 is LNHDA and CDR2 is SQIVND (reference sequence). This CDR3 is 21 amino acids long. Trimming cost V 0 bases and J 0 bases; bases outside gene matches: 12. Blood CD8+ and CD4+ T cells underwent high-throughput TCR beta sequencing.

This TCR was sampled from a human donor with multiple sclerosis. Specimen: CD8+ T cells from PBMCs. J is TRBJ2-3 and V is TRBV19; 13 positions match TRBD2. The CDR3 nucleotides read TGTGCCAGTAGTATAGATCTATCACTAGCGGGAGGGCCATGGAGCACAGATACGCAGTATTTT. Translation gives CASSIDLSLAGGPWSTDTQYF. The full variable domain, its missing parts supplied by reference TRBV19 and TRBJ2-3, is DGGITQSPKYLFRKEGQNVTLSCEQNLNHDAMYWYRQDPGQGLRLIYYSQIVNDFQKGDIAEGYSVSREKKESFPLTVTSAQKNPTAFYLCASSIDLSLAGGPWSTDTQYFGPGTRLTVL.